This is a list of T cell receptor beta chains from one sample in a study of beta chain features in type 1 diabetes. TCRdb's copy holds only in-frame clones and misses some; the assay was immunoSEQ multiplex PCR. Of 400,000 to 500,000 clones listed, roughly 14% are singletons. The sequenced sample consisted of naive CD4+ T cells from blood. All receptors come from a man aged 30 to 45 in good health. Each CDR3 is given with its conserved first and last residue. A D gene is named only where the DNA matches it firmly. Rows give clone size only sometimes, using once, few, many, or a class for an expanded clone.

TRBD1	TRBV10-3	TRBJ2-1	-	16	CAISDLVRGLDNEQFF	TGTGCCATCAGTGATCTGGTGAGGGGGCTCGACAATGAGCAGTTCTTC
TRBD1	TRBV30	TRBJ1-5	-	15	CAWSHTGGTNQPQHF	TGTGCCTGGAGTCATACAGGGGGGACTAATCAGCCCCAGCATTTT
-	TRBV7-2	TRBJ2-6	-	14	CASSLARQGGFLTF	TGTGCCAGCAGCTTAGCCCGACAGGGAGGCTTCCTGACTTTC
TRBD2	TRBV30	TRBJ2-3	few	13	CAWTPSGTDTQYF	TGTGCCTGGACCCCTAGCGGAACAGATACGCAGTATTTT
-	TRBV15	TRBJ2-7	few	15	CATSRDPMSSYEQYF	TGTGCCACCAGCAGAGATCCCATGAGCTCCTACGAGCAGTACTTC
-	TRBV4-3	TRBJ1-2	few	14	CASSQESNSYGYTF	TGCGCCAGCAGCCAAGAGTCTAACAGCTATGGCTACACCTTC
-	TRBV7-2	TRBJ2-1	-	13	CASSLGRHNEQFF	TGTGCCAGCAGCTTAGGTCGGCACAATGAGCAGTTCTTC
-	TRBV7-2	TRBJ1-4	-	12	CASSFGSEKLFF	TGTGCCAGCAGCTTTGGTTCTGAAAAACTGTTTTTT
-	TRBV4-2	TRBJ2-1	many	12	CASSRARGEQFF	TGTGCCAGCAGCCGTGCCAGAGGGGAGCAGTTCTTC
-	TRBV4-3	TRBJ1-1	-	13	CASSLSLNTEAFF	TGCGCCAGCAGCCTATCGTTGAACACTGAAGCTTTCTTT
-	TRBV27	TRBJ1-2	-	13	CASSDRLYYGYTF	TGTGCCAGCAGTGACAGGCTGTACTATGGCTACACCTTC
-	TRBV18	TRBJ2-6	-	17	CASSPRQASSGANVLTF	TGTGCCAGCTCACCCAGGCAAGCTAGCTCTGGGGCCAACGTCCTGACTTTC
TRBD2	TRBV4-2	TRBJ2-1	-	15	CASSRNSGSGEQQFF	TGTGCCAGCAGCCGGAATAGCGGGAGTGGTGAGCAGCAGTTCTTC
TRBD1	TRBV7-2	TRBJ1-2	few	18	CASSPQVGRQGALHGYTF	TGTGCCAGCAGCCCCCAAGTGGGCCGACAGGGGGCTTTACATGGCTACACCTTC
TRBD1	TRBV5-6	TRBJ2-7	-	15	CASSLHLGQGYEQYF	TGTGCCAGCAGCTTGCACCTGGGACAGGGCTACGAGCAGTACTTC
-	TRBV30	TRBJ1-1	few	13	CAWGPPGVNEAFF	TGTGCCTGGGGCCCCCCAGGGGTCAATGAAGCTTTCTTT
-	TRBV30	TRBJ1-5	few	13	CAWSTAYNQPQHF	TGTGCCTGGAGTACAGCCTACAATCAGCCCCAGCATTTT
TRBD2	TRBV29-1	TRBJ2-3	-	18	CSVAGTSVSPAHTDTQYF	TGCAGCGTTGCCGGGACTAGCGTTTCCCCCGCCCACACAGATACGCAGTATTTT
TRBD2	TRBV5-1	TRBJ2-2	-	18	CASSLRTSGIANTGELFF	TGCGCCAGCAGCTTAAGGACTAGCGGGATTGCGAACACCGGGGAGCTGTTTTTT
-	TRBV29-1	TRBJ2-2	-	14	CSVGSQAGTGELFF	TGCAGCGTGGGGTCCCAGGCGGGCACCGGGGAGCTGTTTTTT
-	TRBV7-9	TRBJ1-1	-	14	CASSLIRDGTEAFF	TGTGCCAGCAGCTTAATTAGGGATGGGACTGAAGCTTTCTTT
TRBD1	TRBV23-1	TRBJ1-2	-	17	CASSQPTGVGCPYGYTF	TGCGCCAGCAGTCAGCCGACAGGGGTCGGGTGTCCCTATGGCTACACCTTC
-	TRBV25-1	TRBJ2-5	-	15	CASSRKALGGGTQYF	TGTGCCAGCAGTCGTAAGGCCCTTGGTGGGGGGACCCAGTACTTC
-	TRBV11-2	TRBJ2-1	few	15	CASSLALASYNEQFF	TGTGCCAGCAGCCTAGCCCTTGCTAGCTACAATGAGCAGTTCTTC
TRBD1	TRBV23-1	TRBJ2-2	-	14	CATGTGPNTGELFF	TGCGCCACCGGGACAGGCCCGAACACCGGGGAGCTGTTTTTT
-	TRBV19	TRBJ2-1	few	14	CASTTGRPYNEQFF	TGTGCCTCCACCACGGGACGACCATACAATGAGCAGTTCTTC
-	TRBV5-1	TRBJ1-1	few	14	CASSLEGRRTEAFF	TGCGCCAGCAGCTTGGAAGGGCGGAGGACTGAAGCTTTCTTT
-	TRBV29-1	TRBJ2-7	few	12	CSVGTGAYEQYF	TGCAGCGTTGGAACCGGGGCCTACGAGCAGTACTTC
-	TRBV4-3	TRBJ2-2	few	16	CASSQEVGVVPGELFF	TGCGCCAGCAGCCAAGAGGTCGGCGTTGTGCCCGGGGAGCTGTTTTTT
-	TRBV11-2	TRBJ2-6	-	17	CASSLWGAVSGANVLTF	TGTGCCAGCAGCTTGTGGGGAGCTGTCTCTGGGGCCAACGTCCTGACTTTC
-	TRBV11-2	TRBJ2-5	few	13	CASSLGVGETQYF	TGTGCCAGCAGCCTAGGGGTAGGGGAGACCCAGTACTTC
-	TRBV7-2	TRBJ2-5	-	14	CASSLAGVAETQYF	TGTGCCAGCAGCTTAGCGGGAGTAGCGGAGACCCAGTACTTC
-	TRBV11-2	TRBJ2-2	-	12	CASSLQAGELFF	TGTGCCAGCAGCTTACAGGCTGGGGAGCTGTTTTTT
-	TRBV10-3	TRBJ1-1	few	11	CAISESAEAFF	TGTGCCATCAGTGAGTCGGCTGAAGCTTTCTTT
-	TRBV5-1	TRBJ2-5	-	15	CASSLDLGRRETQYF	TGCGCCAGCAGCTTGGATCTGGGGCGCCGAGAGACCCAGTACTTC
TRBD2	TRBV11-1	TRBJ2-1	few	15	CASSPTSGRINEQFF	TGTGCCAGCAGCCCCACTAGCGGGAGAATCAATGAGCAGTTCTTC
-	TRBV29-1	TRBJ2-5	-	10	CSAMVGTQYF	TGCAGCGCTATGGTAGGGACCCAGTACTTC
-	TRBV5-1	TRBJ2-2	-	15	CASSSNRKRTGELFF	TGCGCCAGCAGCTCGAACCGGAAGCGGACCGGGGAGCTGTTTTTT
TRBD2	TRBV7-2	TRBJ2-3	few	16	CASSLARLAGADTQYF	TGTGCCAGCAGCTTAGCCCGGCTAGCGGGAGCAGATACGCAGTATTTT
-	TRBV7-6	TRBJ2-7	few	16	CASSPMVGVSSYEQYF	TGTGCCAGCAGCCCAATGGTGGGAGTGAGCTCCTACGAGCAGTACTTC
-	TRBV19	TRBJ1-5	-	13	CASSLGASQPQHF	TGTGCCAGTAGTCTGGGTGCTTCTCAGCCCCAGCATTTT
-	TRBV9	TRBJ2-1	-	15	CASSVSQGSSNEQFF	TGTGCCAGCAGCGTCTCACAGGGTAGCAGCAATGAGCAGTTCTTC
TRBD2	TRBV9	TRBJ2-7	-	16	CASSVVLAGVAYEQYF	TGTGCCAGCAGCGTAGTCCTAGCGGGGGTCGCCTACGAGCAGTACTTC